This note documents a single TCR beta chain sequence. The data are from a study of monozygotic twins with inflammatory bowel disease. TCRdb reanalyzed the 5' RACE reads and collapses them to one entry per CDR3 protein, without DNA. Here the sample table reports over 150,000 distinct CDR3 sequences. The CDR3 totals 14 residues. The germline gives CDR1 SGHRS, CDR2 YFSETQ. Input material: blood. The chain joins TRBV5-1 to TRBJ1-4. This TCR came from a human donor with ulcerative colitis or Crohn's disease, or a healthy co-twin of an affected twin (not recorded which). CDR3 amino acids: CASSLAGKNEKLFF.